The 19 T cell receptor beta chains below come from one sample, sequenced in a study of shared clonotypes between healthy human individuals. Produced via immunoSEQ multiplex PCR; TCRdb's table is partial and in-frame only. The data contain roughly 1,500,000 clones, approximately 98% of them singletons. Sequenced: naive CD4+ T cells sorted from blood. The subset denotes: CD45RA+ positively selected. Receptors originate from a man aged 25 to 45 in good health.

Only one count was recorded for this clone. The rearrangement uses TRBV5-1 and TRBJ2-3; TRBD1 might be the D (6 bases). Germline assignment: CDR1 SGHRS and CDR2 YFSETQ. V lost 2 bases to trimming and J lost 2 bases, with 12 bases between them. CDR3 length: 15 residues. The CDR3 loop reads CASSFEGHHTDTQYF. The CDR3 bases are TGCGCCAGCAGCTTTGAGGGACACCACACAGATACGCAGTATTTT.

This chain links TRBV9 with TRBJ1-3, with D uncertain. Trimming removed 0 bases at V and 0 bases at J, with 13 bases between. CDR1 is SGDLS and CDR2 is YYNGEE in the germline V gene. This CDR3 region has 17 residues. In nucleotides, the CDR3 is TGTGCCAGCAGCGTAGGTACGGGCACCCGCTCTGGAAACACCATATATTTT. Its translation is CASSVGTGTRSGNTIYF.

The CDR3 DNA reads as TGCGCCAGCAGCAAAGACCGCATGAACACTGAAGCTTTCTTT. This translates into CASSKDRMNTEAFF. The chain has TRBV5-1 and TRBJ1-1; D unresolved. CDR1 and CDR2 from the germline V gene are SGHRS and YFSETQ. V lost 4 bases to trimming and J lost 0 bases, with 10 bases between them. The CDR3 is made up of 14 amino acids.

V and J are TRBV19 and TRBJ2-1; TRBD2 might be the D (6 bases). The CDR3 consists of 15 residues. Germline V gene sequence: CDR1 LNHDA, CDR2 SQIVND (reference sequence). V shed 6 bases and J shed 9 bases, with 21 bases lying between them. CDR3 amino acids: CASSMGLLGVGEQFF. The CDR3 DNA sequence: TGTGCCAGTAGCATGGGACTCCTTGGCGTCGGTGAGCAGTTCTTC.

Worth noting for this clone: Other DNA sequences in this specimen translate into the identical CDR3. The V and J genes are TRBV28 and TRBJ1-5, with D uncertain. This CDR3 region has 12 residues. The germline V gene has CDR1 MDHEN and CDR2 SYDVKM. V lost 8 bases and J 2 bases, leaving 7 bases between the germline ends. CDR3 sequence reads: CASLRGNQPQHF. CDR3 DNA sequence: TGTGCCAGCCTGAGGGGCAATCAGCCCCAGCATTTT.

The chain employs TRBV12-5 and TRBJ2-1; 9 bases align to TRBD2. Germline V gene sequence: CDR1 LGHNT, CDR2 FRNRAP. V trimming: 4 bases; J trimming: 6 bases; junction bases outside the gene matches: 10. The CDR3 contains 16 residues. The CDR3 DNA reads TGTGCTAGTGGTTCCCTGGGCGGAGCGGGAGGCAATGAGCAGTTCTTC. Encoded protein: CASGSLGGAGGNEQFF.

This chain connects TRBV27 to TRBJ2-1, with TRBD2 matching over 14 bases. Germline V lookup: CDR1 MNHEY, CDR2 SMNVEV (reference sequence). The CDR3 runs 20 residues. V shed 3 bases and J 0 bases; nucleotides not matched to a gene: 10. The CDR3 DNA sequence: TGTGCCAGCAGTTTCCGTACGGGACTAGCGGGAGAACACTCCTACAATGAGCAGTTCTTC. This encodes CASSFRTGLAGEHSYNEQFF.

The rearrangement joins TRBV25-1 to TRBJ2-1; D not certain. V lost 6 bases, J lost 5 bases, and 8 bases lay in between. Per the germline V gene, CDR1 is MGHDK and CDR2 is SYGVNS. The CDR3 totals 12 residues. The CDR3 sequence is CASRHRHNEQFF. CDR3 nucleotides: TGTGCCAGCAGACACCGCCACAATGAGCAGTTCTTC.

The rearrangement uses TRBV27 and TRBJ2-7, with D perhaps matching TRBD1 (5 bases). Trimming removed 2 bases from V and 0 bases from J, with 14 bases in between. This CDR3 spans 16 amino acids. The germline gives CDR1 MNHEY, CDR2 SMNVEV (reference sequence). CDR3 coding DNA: TGTGCCAGCAGTTTAGCAGGGTACCGAAGCTCCTACGAGCAGTACTTC. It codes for CASSLAGYRSSYEQYF.

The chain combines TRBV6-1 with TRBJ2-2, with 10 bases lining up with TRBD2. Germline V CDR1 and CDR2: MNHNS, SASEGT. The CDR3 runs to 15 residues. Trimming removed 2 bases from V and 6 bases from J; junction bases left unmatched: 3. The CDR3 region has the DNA TGTGCCAGCAGTGAACTAGCGGGAGTCGCCGGGGAGCTGTTTTTT. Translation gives CASSELAGVAGELFF.

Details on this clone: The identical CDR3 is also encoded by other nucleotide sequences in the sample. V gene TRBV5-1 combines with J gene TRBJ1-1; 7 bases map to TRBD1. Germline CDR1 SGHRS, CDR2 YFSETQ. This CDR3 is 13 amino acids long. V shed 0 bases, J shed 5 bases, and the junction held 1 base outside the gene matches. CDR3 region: CASSLEQGTEAFF. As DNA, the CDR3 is TGCGCCAGCAGCTTGGAACAGGGGACTGAAGCTTTCTTT.

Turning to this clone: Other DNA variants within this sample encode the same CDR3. Here the CDR3 reads CASSLGQNYGYTF. The CDR3 DNA sequence: TGTGCCAGCAGCTTGGGGCAGAACTATGGCTACACCTTC. The chain recombines TRBV5-4 with TRBJ1-2; D uncertain. The ends were cut back, 0 bases at V and 2 bases at J, with 5 bases in the middle. The CDR3 totals 13 residues. The germline gives CDR1 SGHNT, CDR2 YYREEE (reference sequence).

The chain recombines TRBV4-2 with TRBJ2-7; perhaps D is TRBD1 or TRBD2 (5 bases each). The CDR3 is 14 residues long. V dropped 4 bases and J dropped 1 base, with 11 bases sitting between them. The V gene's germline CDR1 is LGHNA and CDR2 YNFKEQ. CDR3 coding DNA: TGTGCCAGCAGCCCCGTGGGGGTTTCCTACGAGCAGTACTTC. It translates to CASSPVGVSYEQYF.

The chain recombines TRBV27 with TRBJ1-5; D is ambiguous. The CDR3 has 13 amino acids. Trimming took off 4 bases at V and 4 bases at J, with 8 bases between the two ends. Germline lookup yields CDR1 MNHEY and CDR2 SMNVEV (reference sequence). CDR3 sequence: CASSSRANQPQHF. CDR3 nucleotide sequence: TGTGCCAGCAGTTCCCGGGCAAATCAGCCCCAGCATTTT.

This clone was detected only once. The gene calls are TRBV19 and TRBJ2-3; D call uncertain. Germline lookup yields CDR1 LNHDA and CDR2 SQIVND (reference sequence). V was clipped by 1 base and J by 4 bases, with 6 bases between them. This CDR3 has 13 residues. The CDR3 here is CASSIGAPDTQYF. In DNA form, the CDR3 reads TGTGCCAGTAGTATAGGTGCCCCAGATACGCAGTATTTT.

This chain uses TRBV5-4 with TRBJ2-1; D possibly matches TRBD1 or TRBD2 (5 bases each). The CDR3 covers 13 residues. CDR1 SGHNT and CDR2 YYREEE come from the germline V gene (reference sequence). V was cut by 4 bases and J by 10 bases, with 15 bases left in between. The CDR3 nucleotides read TGTGCCAGCAGCCTGGGACCATATGACGAGCAGTTCTTC. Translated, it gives CASSLGPYDEQFF.

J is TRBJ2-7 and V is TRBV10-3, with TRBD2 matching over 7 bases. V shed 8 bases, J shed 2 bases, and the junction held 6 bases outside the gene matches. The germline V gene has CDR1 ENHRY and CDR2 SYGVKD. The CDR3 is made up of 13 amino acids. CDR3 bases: TGTGCCATCGGAGCTAGCGGAACCTACGAGCAGTACTTC. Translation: CAIGASGTYEQYF.

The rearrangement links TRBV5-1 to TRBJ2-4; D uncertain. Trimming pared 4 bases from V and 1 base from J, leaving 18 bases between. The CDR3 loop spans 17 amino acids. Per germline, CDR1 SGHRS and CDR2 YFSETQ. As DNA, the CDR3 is TGCGCCAGCAGCCCTACTTTATCGAATTTGGCCAAAAACATTCAGTACTTC. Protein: CASSPTLSNLAKNIQYF.

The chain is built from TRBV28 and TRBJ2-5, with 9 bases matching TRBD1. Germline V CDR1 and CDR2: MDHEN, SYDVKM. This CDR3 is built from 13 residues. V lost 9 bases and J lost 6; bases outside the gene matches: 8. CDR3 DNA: TGTGCCAGTGTAGACAGGGGGGATCAGACCCAGTACTTC. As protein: CASVDRGDQTQYF.